Listed here are 31 T cell receptor beta chains from one sample, sequenced in a study of T cell repertoires in cytomegalovirus infection. Their cognate antigens are unknown. TCRdb passed the reads through MiXCR, listing each CDR3 protein once. This table holds about 470,000 distinct CDR3 sequences, approximately 40% found once. Sequencing was performed on cultured PBMCs, taken from culture after CMV antigen stimulation. The receptor source for this set is a human donor in good health (CMV status not recorded). Some clones in this sample may be carry-over from other donors' samples.

This clonotype was observed a few times. The gene calls are TRBV19 and TRBJ2-2, with D perhaps assigned TRBD1 or TRBD2 (5 bases each). Trimming shortened V by 11 bases and J by 4 bases, and 11 bases separated the two germline ends. From germline, CDR1 is LNHDA and CDR2 SQIVND (reference sequence). CDR3 size: 12 residues. The DNA for the CDR3 is TGTGCCCCGGGGCAATGCACCGGGGAGCTGTTTTTT. This translates into CAPGQCTGELFF.

This clonotype was detected once. The gene calls are TRBV6-8 and TRBJ2-1, with 10 bases that match TRBD2. The CDR3 runs 20 residues. Looked up from germline, CDR1 is MNHGY and CDR2 is SAAAGT. V lost 5 bases, J lost 9 bases, and 25 bases stayed unmatched. The CDR3 DNA is TGTGCCAGCAGTCAATTTCCAGGTCGGACTAGCGGAACAGCTTCGGGTGAGCAGTTCTTC. It translates to CASSQFPGRTSGTASGEQFF.

The V call is TRBV7-7, the J call TRBJ2-2; 8 bases line up with TRBD1. This CDR3 comprises 15 residues. Germline V gives CDR1 SSHAT, CDR2 FNYEAQ (reference sequence). Trimming removed 5 bases from V and 4 bases from J; junction bases left unmatched: 6. For the CDR3, the DNA is TGTGCCAGCAGCCAGCGGACAGGGAGCACCGGGGAGCTGTTTTTT. Protein sequence: CASSQRTGSTGELFF.

The genes are TRBV6-2 or TRBV6-3 and TRBJ2-1; 10 nucleotides line up with TRBD1. The CDR3 runs to 16 residues. The V gene end was trimmed by 5 bases and the J gene end by 6 bases; junction bases not matched to a gene: 10. Germline V gene sequence: CDR1 MNHEY, CDR2 SVGEGT. CDR3 nucleotides: TGTGCCAGCAGTCTTCCTCGGGACAGGGGCCGCAATGAGCAGTTCTTC. Its translation is CASSLPRDRGRNEQFF.

This sequence joins TRBV28 and TRBJ2-4; D ambiguous. This CDR3 contains 13 residues. Germline V gene sequence: CDR1 MDHEN, CDR2 SYDVKM. Trimming left V 5 bases short and J 8 bases short, with 13 bases between. CDR3 sequence (DNA): TGTGCCAGCAGTCAAATCAACGAGGACATTCAGTACTTC. Encoded protein: CASSQINEDIQYF.

The chain joins TRBV10-3 to TRBJ1-2; 9 bases align to TRBD1. Germline loops: CDR1 ENHRY, CDR2 SYGVKD. The V segment lost 7 bases and the J segment 8 bases; nucleotides outside the gene matches: 8. This CDR3 has 13 amino acids. CDR3 region: CAITGTGSDGYTF. In DNA, the CDR3 is TGTGCCATCACCGGGACAGGGAGTGACGGCTACACCTTC.

V is TRBV6-8 and J is TRBJ1-1; perhaps TRBD1 as D (5 bases). The V gene lost 6 bases and the J gene lost 6 bases, with 17 bases spanning the gap. CDR1 is MNHGY and CDR2 is SAAAGT in the germline V gene. CDR3 length: 14 amino acids. The CDR3: CASRSGGARAEAFF. The CDR3 DNA sequence: TGTGCCAGCAGGTCGGGCGGGGCCCGCGCTGAAGCTTTCTTT.

This clonotype was counted between two and nine times. The genes are TRBV28 and TRBJ2-1; 10 nucleotides align to TRBD2. Trimming cost V 6 bases and J 6 bases; bases outside gene matches: 8. The CDR3 extends over 15 amino acids. Germline assignment: CDR1 MDHEN and CDR2 SYDVKM. The CDR3 here is CASRNSGTSVNEQFF. CDR3 DNA: TGTGCCAGCAGGAATTCCGGGACTAGCGTCAATGAGCAGTTCTTC.

The rearrangement joins TRBV2 to TRBJ1-3, with D perhaps matching TRBD1 (5 bases). The length of the CDR3 is 17 residues. From germline, CDR1 is SNHLY and CDR2 FYNNEI. Trimming shortened V by 4 bases and J by 1 base, and 17 bases separated the two germline ends. CDR3 sequence reads: CASSAGGTIRSGNTIYF. CDR3 nucleotide sequence: TGTGCCAGCAGTGCCGGGGGGACGATAAGATCTGGAAACACCATATATTTT.

This clonotype turned up a few times. This chain connects TRBV7-9 to TRBJ1-6, with a possible D match to TRBD1 (6 bases). The germline CDR1 and CDR2 sequences are SEHNR and FQNEAQ (reference sequence). CDR3 size: 13 residues. Between the trimmed V and J ends, which lost 5 bases and 9 bases, there was a span of 11 bases. The CDR3 bases are TGTGCCAGCAGCCGAGGGGGTACTTCACCCCTCCACTTT. Its protein is CASSRGGTSPLHF.

The rearrangement uses TRBV20-1 and TRBJ1-5; D is ambiguous. V lost 2 bases and J 5 bases, leaving 10 bases between the germline ends. Per the germline V gene, CDR1 is DFQATT and CDR2 is SNEGSKA (reference sequence). The CDR3 is made up of 13 amino acids. Here the CDR3 DNA reads TGCAGTGCTAGATTGGGATTCGATCAGCCCCAGCATTTT. This sequence encodes CSARLGFDQPQHF.

In DNA form, the CDR3 reads TGTGCCAGCAGCCCCCAGGGGCAGGCAGCAGATACGCAGTATTTT. It translates to CASSPQGQAADTQYF. This chain joins TRBV7-9 and TRBJ2-3; D may be TRBD1 (6 bases). Deletions cut 5 bases from V and 4 bases from J, with 16 bases between. This CDR3 region has 15 residues. Germline V CDR1 and CDR2: SEHNR, FQNEAQ (reference sequence).

This clonotype occurred a few times. The J gene is TRBJ2-7, the V gene TRBV6-2 or TRBV6-3, with D possibly being TRBD2 (5 bases). CDR3 size: 14 residues. Germline V gene sequence: CDR1 MNHEY, CDR2 SVGEGT. The ends were cut back, 5 bases at V and 2 bases at J, with 13 bases in the middle. Here the CDR3 reads CASSADAGAYEQYF. CDR3 DNA: TGTGCCAGCAGTGCCGACGCCGGGGCCTACGAGCAGTACTTC.

The chain uses TRBV6-2 or TRBV6-3 and TRBJ2-7, with D possibly matching TRBD1 (6 bases). Trimming took 6 bases from V and 3 from J, leaving 15 bases between them. Germline V CDR1 and CDR2: MNHEY, SVGEGT. The CDR3 runs 14 residues. The CDR3 DNA follows: TGTGCCAGCAGACCCCGGAGAGGGGGCTACGAGCAGTACTTC. Translating gives CASRPRRGGYEQYF.

The chain has TRBV20-1 and TRBJ1-5; D is perhaps TRBD1 (6 bases). Germline V gene lookup returns CDR1 DFQATT and CDR2 SNEGSKA (reference sequence). The CDR3 runs 12 residues. Trimming took 2 bases from V and 7 from J, leaving 9 bases between them. In nucleotides, the CDR3 is TGCAGTGCTAGAAAGGGGGAACAGCCCCAGCATTTT. This gives the protein CSARKGEQPQHF.

This chain connects TRBV7-9 to TRBJ2-1; 13 nucleotides agree with TRBD2. V shed 4 bases, J shed 5 bases, and the junction held 11 bases outside the gene matches. The length of the CDR3 is 18 residues. CDR1 and CDR2 from the germline V gene are SEHNR and FQNEAQ (reference sequence). The CDR3 nucleotides read TGTGCCAGCAGCTCCTCAGAAACACTAGCGGGAGGGGACAATGAGCAGTTCTTC. Translation: CASSSSETLAGGDNEQFF. The full variable domain, completed using reference TRBV7-9 and TRBJ2-1, is DTGVSQNPRHKITKRGQNVTFRCDPISEHNRLYWYRQTLGQGPEFLTYFQNEAQLEKSRLLSDRFSAERPKGSFSTLEIQRTEQGDSAMYLCASSSSETLAGGDNEQFFGPGTRLTVL.

A single count supports this clonotype. The chain joins TRBV12-3 or TRBV12-4 to TRBJ1-1; D perhaps matches TRBD1 (5 bases). CDR3 length: 13 residues. Deletions cut 8 bases from V and 2 bases from J, with 12 bases between. The CDR3, as DNA: TGTGCCAGCGGGGGAGGCCACAACACTGAAGCTTTCTTT. Amino acids: CASGGGHNTEAFF.

The chain is built from TRBV7-9 and TRBJ1-2; unclear D gene. The length of the CDR3 is 14 residues. With 1 base removed from V and 4 bases from J, the gap between germline ends came to 10 bases. Per the germline V gene, CDR1 is SEHNR and CDR2 is FQNEAQ (reference sequence). The CDR3 is CASSLGVGPYGYTF. CDR3 DNA sequence: TGTGCCAGCAGCTTAGGGGTCGGCCCCTATGGCTACACCTTC.

This clonotype was seen only a few times. The V call is TRBV18, the J call TRBJ2-5; 7 bases are a match to TRBD1. CDR1 KGHSH and CDR2 LQKENI come from the germline V gene. V dropped 5 bases and J dropped 3; count of bases not matched to a gene: 6. CDR3 length equals 14 residues. The CDR3 spells CASSFTGTEETQYF. As DNA, the CDR3 is TGTGCCAGCTCATTCACCGGGACAGAAGAGACCCAGTACTTC.

The V and J genes are TRBV7-2 and TRBJ2-1; D may be TRBD2 (6 bases). V was clipped by 1 base and J by 6 bases, with 19 bases between them. This CDR3 spans 17 amino acids. Germline assignment: CDR1 SGHTA and CDR2 FQGNSA. The CDR3 region is CASSLGPRLGVSNEQFF. DNA for the CDR3: TGTGCCAGCAGCTTAGGCCCACGACTAGGCGTAAGCAATGAGCAGTTCTTC.

This clonotype was detected only a few times. This sequence joins TRBV19 and TRBJ2-2; D uncertain. CDR3 length: 16 residues. V lost 3 bases and J lost 2, with 13 bases in between. Germline assignment: CDR1 LNHDA and CDR2 SQIVND (reference sequence). This chain's CDR3 is CASSIRPPANTGELFF. The CDR3 nucleotides read TGTGCCAGTAGTATCAGGCCCCCGGCTAACACCGGGGAGCTGTTTTTT. Full variable domain (outside the CDR3, taken from reference TRBV19 and TRBJ2-2): DGGITQSPKYLFRKEGQNVTLSCEQNLNHDAMYWYRQDPGQGLRLIYYSQIVNDFQKGDIAEGYSVSREKKESFPLTVTSAQKNPTAFYLCASSIRPPANTGELFFGEGSRLTVL.

CDR3 region: CASSAGGLSTEAFF. The CDR3 DNA reads as TGTGCCAGCAGTGCAGGGGGCCTCTCCACTGAAGCTTTCTTT. The gene calls are TRBV2 and TRBJ1-1; 8 nucleotides line up with TRBD1. This CDR3 has 14 amino acids. The V gene's germline CDR1 is SNHLY and CDR2 FYNNEI. Unmatched junction bases numbered 5, after V lost 4 bases and J lost 4 bases.

This clonotype has just a few counts. The chain combines TRBV5-4 with TRBJ2-1, with 10 bases lining up with TRBD1. This CDR3 region has 15 residues. V was pared by 2 bases and J by 8 bases, with 7 bases of the junction left unmatched. Looked up from germline, CDR1 is SGHNT and CDR2 is YYREEE (reference sequence). As DNA, the CDR3 is TGTGCCAGCAGCTTTGGGACAGGGGTTATCTATGAGCAGTTCTTC. This sequence encodes CASSFGTGVIYEQFF.

This clonotype occurred a few times. The rearrangement links TRBV7-8 to TRBJ1-1; D is ambiguous. The CDR3 spans 15 residues. Germline V lookup: CDR1 SGHVS, CDR2 FQNEAQ. Deletions cut 5 bases from V and 8 bases from J, with 21 bases between. The CDR3 sequence is CASSAGSSFFLEAFF. The CDR3 DNA reads TGTGCCAGCAGCGCGGGATCCTCTTTTTTCTTAGAAGCTTTCTTT. The full variable domain, with the rest looked up from reference TRBV7-8 and TRBJ1-1, is GAGVSQSPRYKVAKRGQDVALRCDPISGHVSLFWYQQALGQGPEFLTYFQNEAQLDKSGLPSDRFFAERPEGSVSTLKIQRTQQEDSAVYLCASSAGSSFFLEAFFGQGTRLTVV.

CDR3 in amino acids: CASSPSGQGFKSNQPQHF. CDR3 bases: TGTGCCAGCAGCCCTTCGGGACAGGGCTTTAAGAGCAATCAGCCCCAGCATTTT. V and J are TRBV6-2 or TRBV6-3 and TRBJ1-5; 9 nucleotides match TRBD1. Unmatched junction bases numbered 13, after V lost 6 bases and J lost 1 base. The CDR3 contains 18 residues. In germline, CDR1 is MNHEY, CDR2 SVGEGT.

This clonotype was counted only a few times. V and J are TRBV6-1 and TRBJ2-2; 9 nucleotides align to TRBD2. Germline V CDR1 and CDR2: MNHNS, SASEGT. After removal of 7 bases from V and 8 bases from J, the junction contained 2 bases not matched to a gene. This CDR3 region has 12 residues. CDR3 nucleotide sequence: TGTGCCAGCAACCTAGCGGGAGGGGAGCTGTTTTTT. Residues: CASNLAGGELFF.

This clonotype came up a few times. This rearrangement joins TRBV2 to TRBJ2-7; 8 bases are shared with TRBD1. In germline, CDR1 is SNHLY, CDR2 FYNNEI. J lost 4 bases, V lost 8 bases, and 16 bases had no gene match. CDR3 length equals 16 residues. The CDR3 sequence: CASYLGQVETSYEQYF. The CDR3 DNA is TGTGCCAGCTACCTGGGACAGGTAGAGACGTCTTACGAGCAGTACTTC.

The chain is built from TRBV6-1 and TRBJ2-7; weak D call: TRBD1 (7 bases). CDR1 and CDR2 (germline): MNHNS, SASEGT. This CDR3 is built from 13 residues. V was clipped by 6 bases and J by 2 bases, with 11 bases between them. CDR3 amino acids: CASSQGGPYEQYF. The CDR3 DNA sequence: TGTGCCAGCAGCCAGGGGGGTCCCTACGAGCAGTACTTC.

This clonotype came up once. The CDR3 reads CASTANPDGNTIYF. For the CDR3, the DNA is TGTGCCAGCACCGCAAACCCAGATGGAAACACCATATATTTT. The chain employs TRBV2 and TRBJ1-3, with no clear D. Trimming took 7 bases from V and 3 from J, leaving 13 bases between them. CDR1 is SNHLY and CDR2 is FYNNEI in the germline V gene. This CDR3 is 14 amino acids long.

V gene TRBV19 combines with J gene TRBJ1-2, with D tentatively TRBD1 (5 bases). The CDR3 sequence is 14 residues long. Trimming left V 5 bases short and J 4 bases short, with 14 bases between. The germline CDR1 and CDR2 sequences are LNHDA and SQIVND (reference sequence). CDR3 amino acids: CASSVTGTPYGYTF. The CDR3 DNA sequence: TGTGCCAGTAGTGTTACCGGGACCCCCTATGGCTACACCTTC.

This sequence joins TRBV19 and TRBJ2-1; TRBD2 agrees at 7 bases. The germline V gene has CDR1 LNHDA and CDR2 SQIVND (reference sequence). This CDR3 spans 15 amino acids. V lost 8 bases and J lost 7; bases outside the gene matches: 14. The CDR3 region has the DNA TGTGCCAGTCGCAGCGGCGGGAGTTCTGGAAATGAGCAGTTCTTC. Its protein product is CASRSGGSSGNEQFF.